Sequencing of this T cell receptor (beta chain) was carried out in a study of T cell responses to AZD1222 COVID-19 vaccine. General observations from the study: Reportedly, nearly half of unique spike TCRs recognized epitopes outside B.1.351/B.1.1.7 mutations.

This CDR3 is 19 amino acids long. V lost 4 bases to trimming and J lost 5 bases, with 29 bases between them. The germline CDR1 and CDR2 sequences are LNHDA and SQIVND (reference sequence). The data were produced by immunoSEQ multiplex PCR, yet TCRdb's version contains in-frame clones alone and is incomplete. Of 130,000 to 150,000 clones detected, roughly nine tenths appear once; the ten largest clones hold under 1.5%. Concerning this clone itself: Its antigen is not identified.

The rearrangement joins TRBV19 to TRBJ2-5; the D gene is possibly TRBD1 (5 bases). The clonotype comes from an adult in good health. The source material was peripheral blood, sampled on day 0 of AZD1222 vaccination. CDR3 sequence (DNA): TGTGCCAGTAGTACTAGTGGGGCCGACACTACCGGTTATGCGGAGACCCAGTACTTC. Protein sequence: CASSTSGADTTGYAETQYF.